Only a few counts were recorded for the clone carrying this TCR beta chain. Its antigen is still unknown. The data are from a study of human T cells and chemical hapten exposure. Germline V CDR1 and CDR2: MNHEY, SVGAGI. The ends lost 9 bases at V and 6 bases at J; junction bases unmatched: 22. The CDR3 runs to 17 residues. Using its own MiXCR run on the RACE reads, TCRdb lists one record per CDR3 protein. This table has around 360,000 distinct CDR3 sequences, nearly 6.5% appearing once. Specified time point: patch test 2, 6 weeks after DPC sensitization. The treatment is: therapeutic diphenylcyclopropenone sensitization with weekly scalp DPC. Notes on the study in general: Donors in the study had alopecia, meaning their immune response may differ from healthy people's. PT1 expanded TCR counts and patch test score were linked, and their correlation was positive. The study found that DPC sensitization did not change TCRs above 1 in 1000 frequency.

V is TRBV6-5 and J is TRBJ2-5; TRBD2 aligns across 7 bases. This clonotype originated in a woman aged 18 to 35 with alopecia areata. Some clones in this sample may be carry-over from other donors' samples. The sample here was whole blood, taken in connection with sensitization to the hapten diphenylcyclopropenone (DPC). Here the CDR3 DNA reads TGTGCCAGTTCCCGGGGCAGAGGAGCGGGGTCGCTCAAGACCCAGTACTTC. Translation: CASSRGRGAGSLKTQYF.